This record concerns one T cell receptor beta chain sequence. The data originate from a study of blood T cell repertoires in COVID-19. The overall study: COVID-19 samples collected from the United States, Italy and Spain covered acute and convalescent phases. Sources were T cells, B-cell-depleted T cells, or PBMCs; the material itself was cDNA or gDNA.

V gave up 6 bases and J gave up 3 bases, with 11 bases separating them. CDR3 size: 13 residues. The germline V gene has CDR1 LGHNT and CDR2 FRNRAP. Source study methods: Amplification with reference gene primers provided the estimates of nucleated cell counts. The protocol was immunoSEQ multiplex PCR, while the TCRdb copy is restricted to in-frame clones and leaves out a portion. V, J and clone size were drawn from that table, and D and trimming were deduced from the DNA. Of a few hundred thousand clones listed, 86% are singletons. The sequence was collected from a man between 18 and 29 years old with active or convalescent COVID-19. V and J are TRBV12-5 and TRBJ2-5, with D possibly matching TRBD1 (7 bases). Sequenced sample: peripheral blood. The CDR3: CASGRGTEETQYF. CDR3 sequence (DNA): TGTGCTAGTGGCCGCGGGACAGAAGAGACCCAGTACTTC.